This T cell receptor (beta chain) was captured by sequencing in a study of blood T cell repertoires in COVID-19. Profiled with immunoSEQ multiplex PCR; TCRdb holds only in-frame clones, not every one. This sample has approximately 390,000 clones; about 90% occur once, and the top ten carry 6.5%. The V gene lost 4 bases and the J gene lost 2 bases, with 7 bases spanning the gap. This CDR3 region has 12 residues. Germline CDR1 and CDR2: SGHRS and YFSETQ. This receptor was obtained from a young man with active or convalescent COVID-19. The chain has TRBV5-1 and TRBJ2-7; D is undetermined. Sequences were obtained from peripheral blood. CDR3 sequence reads: CASSPPAYEQYF. The CDR3 DNA follows: TGCGCCAGCAGCCCTCCAGCCTACGAGCAGTACTTC.